A single sample is the source of the 28 T cell receptor beta chains below, sequenced in a study of identical twins. TCRdb re-derived calls from the 5' RACE reads in MiXCR, one entry per CDR3 protein. In the table there are roughly 350,000 distinct CDR3 sequences, around an eighth of which are singletons. This sample also belongs to another study, concerning yellow fever vaccine responses in identical twins.

Specimen: CD8+ T cells sorted from blood. The receptors here all came from a woman between 18 and 29 years old in good health.

This clonotype was seen more than once but under ten times. The chain uses TRBV20-1 and TRBJ2-1, with D maybe TRBD2 (5 bases). Germline CDR1 DFQATT, CDR2 SNEGSKA (reference sequence). Trimming took 1 base from V and 2 from J, leaving 12 bases between them. The CDR3 consists of 15 residues. Here the CDR3 reads CSARGLADTYNEQFF. CDR3 bases: TGCAGTGCTAGAGGGCTAGCCGATACCTACAATGAGCAGTTCTTC.

This clonotype was counted between two and nine times. The J gene is TRBJ2-7, the V gene TRBV2; 8 bases map to TRBD1. CDR3 length equals 14 residues. Germline V gene data show CDR1 as SNHLY and CDR2 as FYNNEI. V was clipped by 1 base and J by 4 bases; unmatched bases: 3. The CDR3 protein is CASSEGTGFYEQYF. DNA of the CDR3: TGTGCCAGCAGTGAAGGGACAGGGTTTTACGAGCAGTACTTC.

The chain recombines TRBV7-6 with TRBJ2-3; D gene ambiguous. Trimming took off 1 base at V and 2 bases at J, with 10 bases between the two ends. CDR3 length: 15 residues. Looked up from germline, CDR1 is SGHVS and CDR2 is FNYEAQ. The CDR3 sequence: CASSLERLVTDTQYF. CDR3 nucleotide sequence: TGTGCCAGCAGCTTAGAACGGCTGGTCACAGATACGCAGTATTTT. Based on the CDR3 plus reference TRBV7-6 and TRBJ2-3, the full variable domain is GAGVSQSPRYKVTKRGQDVALRCDPISGHVSLYWYRQALGQGPEFLTYFNYEAQQDKSGLPNDRFSAERPEGSISTLTIQRTEQRDSAMYRCASSLERLVTDTQYFGPGTRLTVL.

A few counts support this clonotype. Written as DNA, the CDR3 is TGTGCCAGTAGTATCCCAGGGAATGAGCAGTTCTTC. Amino acids: CASSIPGNEQFF. The genes are TRBV19 and TRBJ2-1; D is possibly TRBD1 (5 bases). The CDR3 consists of 12 residues. V dropped 3 bases and J dropped 7 bases, with 7 bases sitting between them. From germline, CDR1 is LNHDA and CDR2 SQIVND (reference sequence).

V usage is TRBV7-8 and J usage is TRBJ2-4; possibly TRBD2 for D (5 bases). Germline assignment: CDR1 SGHVS and CDR2 FQNEAQ. CDR3 length: 17 amino acids. The V gene lost 5 bases and the J gene lost 1 base, with 18 bases spanning the gap. For the CDR3, the DNA is TGTGCCAGCAGCCCCCCCGGGGATATACTGGCCAAAAACATTCAGTACTTC. Protein sequence: CASSPPGDILAKNIQYF.

This clonotype was detected ten times or more. J is TRBJ2-1 and V is TRBV5-1; the D gene is possibly TRBD2 (6 bases). There are 14 residues in the CDR3. Germline CDR1 and CDR2: SGHRS and YFSETQ. The V and J ends lost 9 bases and 0 bases respectively, with 13 bases between them. CDR3 bases: TGCGCCACCGCACCCGGGAGCTCCTACAATGAGCAGTTCTTC. Translation: CATAPGSSYNEQFF.

CDR3 bases: TGTGCCAGCAGTGCCCCATTCTCGGGAGGGCCGACAGATACGCAGTATTTT. It yields the protein CASSAPFSGGPTDTQYF. V is TRBV27 and J is TRBJ2-3, with 8 bases fitting TRBD2. Germline lookup yields CDR1 MNHEY and CDR2 SMNVEV (reference sequence). The CDR3 is 17 amino acids. The J segment lost 3 bases and the V segment lost 5 bases, leaving 13 bases of the junction unmatched.

Ten or more counts support this clonotype. The V and J genes are TRBV12-3 or TRBV12-4 and TRBJ2-7; the D is unclear. Between the trimmed V and J ends, which lost 4 bases and 2 bases, there was a span of 3 bases. The CDR3 is 11 amino acids. The CDR3 coding sequence is TGTGCCAGCAGTTACGCCTACGAGCAGTACTTC. As protein: CASSYAYEQYF.

A few counts support this clonotype. The chain links TRBV20-1 to TRBJ2-7; 12 positions match TRBD2. V shed 1 base, J shed 2 bases, and the junction held 9 bases outside the gene matches. The length of the CDR3 is 17 residues. Germline CDR1 and CDR2: DFQATT and SNEGSKA (reference sequence). The CDR3 region is CSARGSRLAGETYEQYV. CDR3 nucleotides: TGCAGTGCTAGAGGTTCAAGACTAGCGGGGGAGACCTACGAGCAGTACGTC.

This clonotype has more than one count but fewer than ten. This chain connects TRBV28 to TRBJ1-1; 8 bases match TRBD1. The germline gives CDR1 MDHEN, CDR2 SYDVKM. The CDR3 covers 16 residues. The trim removed 4 bases at V and 3 bases at J, leaving 10 bases unmatched. The CDR3 is CASSSSVRGRDTEAFF. In DNA form, the CDR3 reads TGTGCCAGCAGTTCAAGCGTCAGGGGGCGGGACACTGAAGCTTTCTTT.

This clonotype has only a few counts. V usage is TRBV7-8 and J usage is TRBJ1-4; D remains unclear. The CDR3 length is 14 residues. Germline V gene lookup returns CDR1 SGHVS and CDR2 FQNEAQ. Trimming pared 5 bases from V and 7 bases from J, leaving 14 bases between. Here the CDR3 reads CASSLRPGPEKLFF. The DNA of the CDR3 is TGTGCCAGCAGCCTGAGACCTGGGCCTGAAAAACTGTTTTTT.

The V and J genes are TRBV27 and TRBJ2-1; perhaps TRBD2 as D (6 bases). CDR3 length: 15 residues. Per germline, CDR1 MNHEY and CDR2 SMNVEV (reference sequence). The V end was cut by 2 bases, the J end by 4 bases, with 12 bases between. CDR3 in amino acids: CASSLPAGKYNEQFF. The CDR3 DNA is TGTGCCAGCAGTTTACCGGCGGGAAAGTACAATGAGCAGTTCTTC.

This clonotype was counted at least ten times. J is TRBJ2-7 and V is TRBV20-1, with 8 bases aligning to TRBD2. With V trimmed by 6 bases and J by 3 bases, 10 bases remained unmatched. CDR1 and CDR2 from the germline V gene are DFQATT and SNEGSKA (reference sequence). The CDR3 totals 14 residues. The CDR3 DNA sequence: TGCAGTGCGCTGGCCGGGACTAGGATCTACGAGCAGTACTTC. This translates into CSALAGTRIYEQYF.

V is TRBV20-1 and J is TRBJ2-7; tentative D call: TRBD1 (7 bases). Germline V gene lookup returns CDR1 DFQATT and CDR2 SNEGSKA (reference sequence). Trimming took off 0 bases at V and 7 bases at J, with 16 bases between the two ends. This CDR3 has 14 amino acids. The CDR3 sequence is CSARDLPQGGEQYV. DNA for the CDR3: TGCAGTGCTAGAGATCTCCCCCAGGGGGGTGAGCAGTACGTC.

This clonotype was found a few times. This chain joins TRBV20-1 and TRBJ2-1; 11 bases fit TRBD1. Germline loops: CDR1 DFQATT, CDR2 SNEGSKA (reference sequence). V lost 1 base to trimming and J lost 7 bases; unmatched junction nucleotides: 3. This CDR3 comprises 14 residues. The CDR3 loop is CSARGTGGWNEQFF. CDR3 sequence (DNA): TGCAGTGCTAGAGGGACAGGGGGCTGGAATGAGCAGTTCTTC.

This clonotype showed up just a few times. This rearrangement joins TRBV6-5 to TRBJ2-3; D gene unclear. Per germline, CDR1 MNHEY and CDR2 SVGAGI. V was cut by 4 bases and J by 4 bases, with 12 bases left in between. The CDR3 has 14 amino acids. CDR3 in amino acids: CASSFGRPADTQYF. CDR3 coding DNA: TGTGCCAGCAGTTTCGGGCGCCCAGCAGATACGCAGTATTTT.

The chain carries TRBV28 and TRBJ1-5; D not certain. The V gene's germline CDR1 is MDHEN and CDR2 SYDVKM. CDR3 length: 13 residues. V was trimmed by 5 bases and J by 3 bases, leaving 8 bases between them. Here the CDR3 DNA reads TGTGCCAGCAGTCCCACCCACAATCAGCCCCAGCATTTT. Translation: CASSPTHNQPQHF.

This chain connects TRBV2 to TRBJ2-7, with D hard to call. The germline V and J ends were trimmed by 10 bases and 0 bases, with 10 bases remaining between them. The CDR3 covers 12 residues. Germline V lookup: CDR1 SNHLY, CDR2 FYNNEI. CDR3 in amino acids: CAIPRSSYEQYV. CDR3 sequence (DNA): TGTGCCATCCCAAGAAGCTCCTACGAGCAGTACGTC.

This clonotype was counted a few times. This chain connects TRBV5-6 to TRBJ2-7; 10 bases align to TRBD2. Trimming removed 0 bases from V and 5 bases from J; junction bases left unmatched: 2. The CDR3 has 14 amino acids. Germline V gene lookup returns CDR1 SGHDT and CDR2 YYEEEE. The CDR3, as DNA: TGTGCCAGCAGCTTGGATCTAGCGGGAGACGAGCAGTACTTC. It yields the protein CASSLDLAGDEQYF.

The rearrangement uses TRBV12-3 or TRBV12-4 and TRBJ2-5; D gene ambiguous. V was trimmed by 0 bases and J by 4 bases, leaving 6 bases between them. The CDR3 is 13 amino acids. Here the CDR3 reads CASSLAPLETQYF. CDR3 bases: TGTGCCAGCAGTTTAGCTCCGTTAGAGACCCAGTACTTC.

There are many counts of this clonotype. The rearrangement joins TRBV29-1 to TRBJ1-2, with D possibly TRBD1 on 5 matching bases. CDR3 length: 13 residues. Germline V gene lookup returns CDR1 SQVTM and CDR2 ANQGSEA. Trimming took off 6 bases at V and 0 bases at J, with 11 bases between the two ends. CDR3 nucleotide sequence: TGCAGCGTCCCAGGGCCTCCTAACTATGGCTACACCTTC. This translates into CSVPGPPNYGYTF.

This rearrangement joins TRBV12-3 or TRBV12-4 to TRBJ2-2; possibly TRBD1 for D (5 bases). The CDR3 is made up of 15 amino acids. The V end was cut by 6 bases, the J end by 0 bases, with 11 bases between. The CDR3 coding sequence is TGTGCCAGCAGCCCGCAGACAGCGAACACCGGGGAGCTGTTTTTT. Translation gives CASSPQTANTGELFF.

The chain links TRBV7-6 to TRBJ2-3; D gene uncertain. Trimming cost V 2 bases and J 1 base, with 28 bases left between them. This CDR3 region has 21 residues. Germline V CDR1 and CDR2: SGHVS, FNYEAQ. CDR3 DNA: TGTGCCAGCAGCTTAAACCCTTTCCCGGTTCCGCTTGGGTCCCGCACAGATACGCAGTATTTT. Translating it yields CASSLNPFPVPLGSRTDTQYF.

The chain is built from TRBV2 and TRBJ2-7; 11 bases fit TRBD2. CDR3 length: 13 amino acids. From germline, CDR1 is SNHLY and CDR2 FYNNEI. The V segment lost 8 bases and the J segment 5 bases; nucleotides outside the gene matches: 5. The CDR3 nucleotides read TGTGCCAGCTGTCGACTAGCGGGAAACGAGCAGTACTTC. Encoded protein: CASCRLAGNEQYF.

The chain joins TRBV28 to TRBJ2-3, with unresolved D. Germline V gives CDR1 MDHEN, CDR2 SYDVKM. Trimming shortened V by 6 bases and J by 6 bases, and 10 bases separated the two germline ends. The CDR3 has 12 residues. DNA of the CDR3: TGTGCCAGCAGCTTTAGAGTGGATACGCAGTATTTT. Translating gives CASSFRVDTQYF.

This clonotype was detected many times. The V call is TRBV4-1, the J call TRBJ1-1; D call uncertain. This CDR3 is built from 15 residues. Germline V gives CDR1 MGHRA, CDR2 YSYEKL. Deletions cut 0 bases from V and 1 base from J, with 9 bases between. The DNA for the CDR3 is TGCGCCAGCAGCCAAGATCGGTCAGGGAACACTGAAGCTTTCTTT. It specifies CASSQDRSGNTEAFF.

The chain is built from TRBV4-1 and TRBJ2-1; D gene uncertain. The V end was cut by 0 bases, the J end by 8 bases, with 8 bases between. The CDR3 has 13 amino acids. Germline V CDR1 and CDR2: MGHRA, YSYEKL. CDR3 nucleotides: TGCGCCAGCAGCCAAGACTCTGTTCATGAGCAGTTCTTC. It is translated as CASSQDSVHEQFF.

The rearrangement joins TRBV7-9 to TRBJ2-3, with 9 bases fitting TRBD2. V shed 2 bases, J shed 4 bases, and the junction held 4 bases outside the gene matches. The CDR3 totals 15 residues. The germline gives CDR1 SEHNR, CDR2 FQNEAQ (reference sequence). CDR3 DNA: TGTGCCAGCAGCTTATCGACTAGCGGTGCAGATACGCAGTATTTT. Its protein is CASSLSTSGADTQYF. The full variable domain, rest sourced from reference TRBV7-9 and TRBJ2-3, is DTGVSQNPRHKITKRGQNVTFRCDPISEHNRLYWYRQTLGQGPEFLTYFQNEAQLEKSRLLSDRFSAERPKGSFSTLEIQRTEQGDSAMYLCASSLSTSGADTQYFGPGTRLTVL.